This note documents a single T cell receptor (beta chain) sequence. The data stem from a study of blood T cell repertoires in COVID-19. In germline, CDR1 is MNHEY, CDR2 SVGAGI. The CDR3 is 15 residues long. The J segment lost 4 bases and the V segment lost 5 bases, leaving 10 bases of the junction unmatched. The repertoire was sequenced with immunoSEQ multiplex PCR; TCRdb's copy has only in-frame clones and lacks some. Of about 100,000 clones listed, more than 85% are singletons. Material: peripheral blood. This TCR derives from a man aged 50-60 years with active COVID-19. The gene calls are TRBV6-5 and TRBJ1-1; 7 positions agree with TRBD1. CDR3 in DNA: TGTGCCAGCAGTCTCAACAGGGGCCGGGGCACTGAAGCTTTCTTT. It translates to CASSLNRGRGTEAFF.